This is a list of T cell receptor beta chains from one sample in a study of shared clonotypes between healthy human individuals. TCRdb's copy holds only in-frame clones and misses some; the assay was immunoSEQ multiplex PCR. The sample lists just over 2,000,000 clones, around 96% occurring once. The sample was naive CD8+ T cells sorted from blood. These receptor sequences come from a man aged 18 to 30 in good health. CDR3s include the opening cysteine and the closing phenylalanine or tryptophan. D genes are given only for firm matches. The size of a clone is reported for some rows only, either as once, few or many, or as a class for expanded clones.

v_gene: TRBV5-6; j_gene: TRBJ2-7; d_gene: -; abundance: once; CDR3aa: CASSLELSGTYEQYF; CDR3nt: TGTGCCAGCAGCTTGGAACTCTCTGGGACCTACGAGCAGTACTTC
v_gene: TRBV30; j_gene: TRBJ2-1; d_gene: TRBD2; abundance: once; CDR3aa: CAWSLVLGRGSHNEQFF; CDR3nt: TGTGCCTGGAGTTTAGTATTAGGGAGGGGCTCACACAATGAGCAGTTCTTC
v_gene: TRBV6-5; j_gene: TRBJ2-3; d_gene: -; abundance: -; CDR3aa: CASSYVPASTDTQYF; CDR3nt: TGTGCCAGCAGTTACGTCCCTGCTTCCACAGATACGCAGTATTTT
v_gene: TRBV6-1; j_gene: TRBJ2-1; d_gene: TRBD2; abundance: -; CDR3aa: CASSDEGLAGHEQFF; CDR3nt: TGTGCCAGCAGTGATGAAGGACTAGCGGGACATGAGCAGTTCTTC
v_gene: TRBV6-1; j_gene: TRBJ1-3; d_gene: -; abundance: -; CDR3aa: CASSDWQGSGNTIYF; CDR3nt: TGTGCCAGCAGTGATTGGCAGGGATCTGGAAACACCATATATTTT
v_gene: TRBV9; j_gene: TRBJ2-1; d_gene: TRBD2; abundance: -; CDR3aa: CASSHSGTSGWNEQFF; CDR3nt: TGTGCCAGCAGCCACTCCGGGACTAGCGGCTGGAATGAGCAGTTCTTC
v_gene: TRBV10-3; j_gene: TRBJ1-2; d_gene: TRBD1; abundance: once; CDR3aa: CAISESGTGLGYTF; CDR3nt: TGTGCCATCAGTGAGTCTGGGACAGGGCTTGGCTACACCTTC
v_gene: TRBV5-1; j_gene: TRBJ2-6; d_gene: -; abundance: -; CDR3aa: CASSLSAGSRSGANVLTF; CDR3nt: TGCGCCAGCAGCTTGAGTGCAGGGAGCCGCTCTGGGGCCAACGTCCTGACTTTC
v_gene: TRBV19; j_gene: TRBJ2-6; d_gene: -; abundance: -; CDR3aa: CASSLGVPSGANVLTF; CDR3nt: TGTGCCAGTAGTCTTGGAGTCCCCTCTGGGGCCAACGTCCTGACTTTC
v_gene: TRBV6-1; j_gene: TRBJ1-5; d_gene: TRBD1; abundance: -; CDR3aa: CASSEYRGPSNQPQHF; CDR3nt: TGTGCCAGCAGTGAGTACAGGGGGCCCAGCAATCAGCCCCAGCATTTT
v_gene: TRBV13; j_gene: TRBJ2-5; d_gene: -; abundance: -; CDR3aa: CASRTRGETQYF; CDR3nt: TGTGCCAGCAGGACTAGAGGGGAGACCCAGTACTTC
v_gene: TRBV6-1; j_gene: TRBJ2-5; d_gene: TRBD2; abundance: -; CDR3aa: CASSDGASGEQTQYF; CDR3nt: TGTGCCAGCAGTGATGGGGCTAGCGGGGAACAGACCCAGTACTTC
v_gene: TRBV19; j_gene: TRBJ2-6; d_gene: -; abundance: -; CDR3aa: CASRLPGHSGANVLTF; CDR3nt: TGTGCCAGCCGCCTCCCCGGCCACTCTGGGGCCAACGTCCTGACTTTC
v_gene: TRBV6-5; j_gene: TRBJ2-3; d_gene: -; abundance: -; CDR3aa: CASRPGRTDTQYF; CDR3nt: TGTGCCAGCAGGCCCGGGCGCACAGATACGCAGTATTTT
v_gene: TRBV10-1; j_gene: TRBJ2-7; d_gene: -; abundance: -; CDR3aa: CASSDPGYEQYF; CDR3nt: TGCGCCAGCAGCGATCCAGGGTATGAGCAGTACTTC
v_gene: TRBV5-1; j_gene: TRBJ2-7; d_gene: -; abundance: -; CDR3aa: CASSLEGGDKHF; CDR3nt: TGCGCCAGCAGCTTGGAGGGGGGCGATAAGCACTTC
v_gene: TRBV25-1; j_gene: TRBJ2-5; d_gene: -; abundance: -; CDR3aa: CASSEGETQYF; CDR3nt: TGTGCCAGCAGTGAAGGAGAGACCCAGTACTTC
v_gene: TRBV11-2; j_gene: TRBJ2-7; d_gene: -; abundance: -; CDR3aa: CASSLGGGEQYF; CDR3nt: TGTGCCAGCAGCTTAGGGGGCGGGGAGCAGTACTTC
v_gene: TRBV7-9; j_gene: TRBJ2-2; d_gene: -; abundance: -; CDR3aa: CASSLAWGSESGELFF; CDR3nt: TGTGCCAGCAGCTTAGCTTGGGGATCCGAATCCGGGGAGCTGTTTTTT
v_gene: TRBV19; j_gene: TRBJ2-7; d_gene: -; abundance: -; CDR3aa: CASSIGLSGEQYF; CDR3nt: TGTGCCAGTAGTATCGGACTCTCGGGGGAGCAGTACTTC
v_gene: TRBV30; j_gene: TRBJ1-3; d_gene: -; abundance: -; CDR3aa: CAWIEDGTVSGNTIYF; CDR3nt: TGTGCCTGGATAGAGGATGGCACCGTCTCTGGAAACACCATATATTTT
v_gene: TRBV7-8; j_gene: TRBJ2-7; d_gene: TRBD2; abundance: -; CDR3aa: CASSFGIAGVSHEQYF; CDR3nt: TGTGCCAGCAGCTTTGGGATAGCGGGAGTCTCCCACGAGCAGTACTTC